This T cell receptor beta chain was found in a study of CD8 T cells in Susac syndrome. From blood CD8+ and CD4+ T cells, TCR beta sequences were generated. The authors negatively isolated CD8+ and CD4+ T cells and FACS-enriched TEMRA cells. The CDR3 sequence is 16 residues long. CDR1 is SGHDT and CDR2 is YYEEEE in the germline V gene. Trimming removed 0 bases from V and 0 bases from J, with 11 bases in between. Reverse transcription used about 0.45 to 1 ug RNA and random hexamers. Multiplex PCR with immunoSEQ amplified the TCR beta CDR3 across 54 Vbeta and 13 Jbeta. TCRdb processed the immunoSEQ multiplex PCR reads anew with MiXCR; each CDR3 protein has one entry. Among around 130,000 distinct CDR3 sequences listed, about 93% were seen once.

The chain employs TRBV5-6 and TRBJ2-3; D is unresolved. Material for sequencing was CD8+ T cells from PBMCs. This TCR came from a human donor with multiple sclerosis. The CDR3 loop is CASSLVVATSTDTQYF. The CDR3 DNA reads TGTGCCAGCAGCTTGGTAGTTGCCACTAGCACAGATACGCAGTATTTT. The whole variable domain, filled in from reference TRBV5-6 and TRBJ2-3, reads DAGVTQSPTHLIKTRGQQVTLRCSPKSGHDTVSWYQQALGQGPQFIFQYYEEEERQRGNFPDRFSGHQFPNYSSELNVNALLLGDSALYLCASSLVVATSTDTQYFGPGTRLTVL.